This T cell receptor (beta chain) comes out of a study of T cells in women clearing cervical HPV infection. TCRdb's copy holds only in-frame clones and misses some; the assay was immunoSEQ multiplex PCR. This sample's clone table lists 30,000 to 40,000 clones. The CDR3 spans 14 residues. The trim removed 5 bases at V and 2 bases at J, leaving 1 base unmatched. Germline V gene sequence: CDR1 MRHNA, CDR2 SNTAGT. As for this clone: The DNA ends 3 residues before the CDR3 does, and the rest of the CDR3 is filled in from the germline J gene.

Sequencing was performed on blood buffy coat. This receptor was taken from a woman between 18 and 75 years old with a cervical HPV16 infection that either progressed to CIN3+ or cleared (not recorded which). This chain connects TRBV6-4 to TRBJ2-3; the match to TRBD2 covers 10 bases. The covered CDR3 bases are TGTGCCAGCAGTAGCGGGGGGGCCACAGATACG. It codes for CASSSGGATDT. The whole CDR3 region reads CASSSGGATDTQYF.